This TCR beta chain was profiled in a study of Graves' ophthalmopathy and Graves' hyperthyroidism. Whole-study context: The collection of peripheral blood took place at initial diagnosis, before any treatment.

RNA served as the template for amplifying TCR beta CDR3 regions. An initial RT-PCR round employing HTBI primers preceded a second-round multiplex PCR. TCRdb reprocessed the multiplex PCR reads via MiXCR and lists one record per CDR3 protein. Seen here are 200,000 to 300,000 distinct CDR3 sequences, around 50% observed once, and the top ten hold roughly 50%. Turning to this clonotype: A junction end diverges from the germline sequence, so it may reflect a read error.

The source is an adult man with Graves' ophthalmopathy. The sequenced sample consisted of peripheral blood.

In DNA form, the CDR3 reads TGTGCCAGCAGCCAGGGGCAGGGTCGCACTGAAGCTCTCTTT. It codes for CASSQGQGRTEALF. The genes are TRBV7-9 and TRBJ1-1; perhaps TRBD1 as D (6 bases). Germline V gene sequence: CDR1 SEHNR, CDR2 FQNEAQ (reference sequence). The CDR3 sequence is 14 residues long.